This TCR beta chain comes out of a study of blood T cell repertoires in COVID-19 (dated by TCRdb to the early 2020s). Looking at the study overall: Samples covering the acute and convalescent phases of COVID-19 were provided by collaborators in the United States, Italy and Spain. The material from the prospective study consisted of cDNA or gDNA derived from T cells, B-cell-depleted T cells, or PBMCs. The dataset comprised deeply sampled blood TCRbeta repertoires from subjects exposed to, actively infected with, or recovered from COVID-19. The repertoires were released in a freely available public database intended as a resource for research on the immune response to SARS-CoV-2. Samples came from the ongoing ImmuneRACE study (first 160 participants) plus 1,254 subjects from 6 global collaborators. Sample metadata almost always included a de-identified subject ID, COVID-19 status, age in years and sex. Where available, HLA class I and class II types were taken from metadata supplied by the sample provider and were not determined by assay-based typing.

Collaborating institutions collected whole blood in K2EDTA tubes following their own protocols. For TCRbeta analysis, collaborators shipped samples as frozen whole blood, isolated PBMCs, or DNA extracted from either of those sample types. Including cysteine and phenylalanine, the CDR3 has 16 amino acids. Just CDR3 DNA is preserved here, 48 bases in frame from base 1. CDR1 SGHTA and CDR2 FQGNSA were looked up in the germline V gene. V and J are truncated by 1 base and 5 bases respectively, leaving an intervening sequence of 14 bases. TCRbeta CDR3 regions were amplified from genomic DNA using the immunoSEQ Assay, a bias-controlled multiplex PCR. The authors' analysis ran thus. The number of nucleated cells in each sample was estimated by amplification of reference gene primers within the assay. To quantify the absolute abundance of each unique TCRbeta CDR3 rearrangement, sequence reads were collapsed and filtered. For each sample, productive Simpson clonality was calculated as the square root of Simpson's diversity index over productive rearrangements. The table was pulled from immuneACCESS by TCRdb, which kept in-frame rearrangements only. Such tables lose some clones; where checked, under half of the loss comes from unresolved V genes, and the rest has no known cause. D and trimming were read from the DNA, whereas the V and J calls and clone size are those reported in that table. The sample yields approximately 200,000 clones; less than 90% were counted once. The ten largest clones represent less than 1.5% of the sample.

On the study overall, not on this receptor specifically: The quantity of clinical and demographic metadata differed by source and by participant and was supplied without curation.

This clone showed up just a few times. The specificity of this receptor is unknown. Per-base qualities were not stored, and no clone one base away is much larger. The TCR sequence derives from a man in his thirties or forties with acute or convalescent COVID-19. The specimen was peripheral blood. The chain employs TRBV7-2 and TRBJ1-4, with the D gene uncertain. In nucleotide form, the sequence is TGTGCCAGCAGCTTAGTGTCGCGGGGTTCGAATGAAAAACTGTTTTTT. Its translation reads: CASSLVSRGSNEKLFF.